Below are 19 T cell receptor beta chains sequenced from a single sample in a study of cytomegalovirus exposure and HLA in healthy donors (dated by TCRdb to the late 2010s). Preparation of the library involved the immunoSEQ multiplex PCR assay. The multiplex PCR relied on a mix of 60 forward primers for TCR Vbeta segments and 13 reverse primers for TCR Jbeta segments. TCRdb stores this immuneACCESS table with in-frame sequences only. Part of the clones is absent; in the studies checked, under half of the shortfall reflects unresolved V genes, and no reason is known for the rest. The sample yields around 180,000 clones; about 76% were counted once. The ten top clones hold around 1.5% of the sample. The sample consisted of PBMCs. These receptors originate from a woman aged 50 to 60 in good health and CMV-seronegative.

This clone has just a few counts. The V gene is TRBV27, the J gene TRBJ1-1; weak D call: TRBD1 (5 bases). Germline CDR1 and CDR2: MNHEY and SMNVEV (reference sequence). V lost 4 bases and J lost 1, with 13 bases in between. The CDR3 contains 15 residues. CDR3 nucleotide sequence: TGTGCCAGCAGTTCCCTGGGACTCCCGAACACTGAAGCTTTCTTT. Protein: CASSSLGLPNTEAFF.

This chain links TRBV7-9 with TRBJ2-7; 8 positions agree with TRBD1. There are 14 residues in the CDR3. After removal of 4 bases from V and 6 bases from J, the junction contained 8 bases not matched to a gene. The germline gives CDR1 SEHNR, CDR2 FQNEAQ (reference sequence). The CDR3 reads CASSSGGGKSEQYF. The CDR3 DNA follows: TGTGCCAGCAGCTCAGGGGGCGGAAAAAGCGAGCAGTACTTC.

The chain employs TRBV5-1 and TRBJ1-4, with 8 bases matching TRBD1. Germline CDR1 reads SGHRS; CDR2 reads YFSETQ. J was trimmed by 6 bases and V by 5 bases; bases with no gene match: 9. This CDR3 spans 15 amino acids. DNA of the CDR3: TGCGCCAGCAGTCTTACAGGGGGAGATCATGAAAAACTGTTTTTT. Protein product: CASSLTGGDHEKLFF. The full variable domain, in which reference TRBV5-1 and TRBJ1-4 provide the parts outside the CDR3, is KAGVTQTPRYLIKTRGQQVTLSCSPISGHRSVSWYQQTPGQGLQFLFEYFSETQRNKGNFPGRFSGRQFSNSRSEMNVSTLELGDSALYLCASSLTGGDHEKLFFGSGTQLSVL.

The gene calls are TRBV5-1 and TRBJ1-2; 10 nucleotides match TRBD1. With V trimmed by 4 bases and J by 7 bases, 7 bases remained unmatched. Germline CDR1 is SGHRS and CDR2 is YFSETQ. This CDR3 has 14 amino acids. CDR3 bases: TGCGCCAGCAGCCTCCGACAGGGGGCGGGTGGCTACACCTTC. Amino acid sequence: CASSLRQGAGGYTF.

For this clone: The same CDR3 also results from other DNA sequences found in this sample. This chain joins TRBV4-3 and TRBJ1-1; 7 bases match TRBD1. The germline V gene encodes CDR1 LGHNA and CDR2 YSLEER. The CDR3 is 12 amino acids. V gave up 4 bases and J gave up 8 bases; unmatched junction bases: 4. CDR3 sequence reads: CASSRVQGEAFF. The CDR3 nucleotides read TGCGCCAGCAGCCGAGTACAGGGGGAAGCTTTCTTT.

The chain recombines TRBV4-1 with TRBJ2-5; 11 nucleotides match TRBD2. The DNA end lines up better with TRBJ2-7; the J call may be wrong. The CDR3 extends over 15 amino acids. The germline gives CDR1 MGHRA, CDR2 YSYEKL. This CDR3 is CASSLTSGGLYEQYF. CDR3 DNA sequence: TGCGCCAGCAGCCTTACTAGCGGGGGCCTCTACGAGCAGTACTTC.

V and J are TRBV9 and TRBJ2-5; D unresolved. V was shortened by 2 bases and J by 5 bases, with 13 bases between the two germline ends. The CDR3 covers 14 residues. Germline V gene sequence: CDR1 SGDLS, CDR2 YYNGEE. The CDR3 protein is CASSVANGVETQYF. CDR3 nucleotides: TGTGCCAGCAGCGTCGCGAACGGAGTGGAGACCCAGTACTTC.

This clone showed up just a few times. The J gene is TRBJ2-2, the V gene TRBV27, with 8 bases fitting TRBD1. J lost 4 bases, V lost 5 bases, and 6 bases had no gene match. CDR1 MNHEY and CDR2 SMNVEV come from the germline V gene (reference sequence). The CDR3 loop spans 15 amino acids. The CDR3 here is CASSIRTGITGELFF. For the CDR3, the DNA is TGTGCCAGCAGTATAAGGACAGGGATCACCGGGGAGCTGTTTTTT.

The chain combines TRBV4-1 with TRBJ2-7; D unclear. Per the germline V gene, CDR1 is MGHRA and CDR2 is YSYEKL. CDR3 size: 15 residues. The ends were cut back, 4 bases at V and 3 bases at J, with 16 bases in the middle. The DNA for the CDR3 is TGCGCCAGCAGCCCCGGTCAAGCAGGAATCTACGAGCAGTACTTC. Its translation: CASSPGQAGIYEQYF.

A word on this clone: At the DNA level, this CDR3 is encoded by other sequences in the same sample as well. This chain links TRBV28 with TRBJ1-2, with 9 nucleotides matching TRBD1. With 6 bases clipped from V and 2 bases from J, the junction kept 10 bases outside the gene matches. The CDR3 length is 16 residues. Germline-derived CDR1 and CDR2 are MDHEN and SYDVKM. For the CDR3, the DNA is TGTGCCAGCAGAGCCGGGACAGGGAGACTGAACTATGGCTACACCTTC. Its translation is CASRAGTGRLNYGYTF.

The chain combines TRBV11-2 with TRBJ1-1, with D perhaps matching TRBD1 (5 bases). Per the germline V gene, CDR1 is SGHAT and CDR2 is FQNNGV. The CDR3 totals 15 residues. Trimming pared 4 bases from V and 2 bases from J, leaving 14 bases between. CDR3 in amino acids: CASSYRLQANTEAFF. For the CDR3, the DNA is TGTGCCAGCAGCTACCGCCTACAGGCCAACACTGAAGCTTTCTTT.

The V and J genes are TRBV28 and TRBJ2-2, with TRBD2 identical over 12 bases. Germline V gene data show CDR1 as MDHEN and CDR2 as SYDVKM. The CDR3 is 18 amino acids. The J segment lost 0 bases and the V segment lost 2 bases, leaving 4 bases of the junction unmatched. The CDR3 region has the DNA TGTGCCAGCAGTTTAGAGCTAGCGGGAGGGGCGAACACCGGGGAGCTGTTTTTT. Amino acid sequence: CASSLELAGGANTGELFF.

V and J are TRBV4-1 and TRBJ2-2; 12 bases line up with TRBD2. Trimming took 1 base from V and 3 from J; bases not matched to a gene: 9. CDR1 and CDR2 from the germline V gene are MGHRA and YSYEKL. The CDR3 contains 19 residues. CDR3 nucleotide sequence: TGCGCCAGCAGCCAAGTATTAAGACTAGCGGGGGCCGACACCGGGGAGCTGTTTTTT. Translated: CASSQVLRLAGADTGELFF.

The V and J genes are TRBV5-1 and TRBJ1-2; 7 nucleotides align to TRBD1. J was trimmed by 8 bases and V by 4 bases; bases with no gene match: 17. The CDR3 runs 16 residues. CDR1 SGHRS and CDR2 YFSETQ come from the germline V gene. CDR3 DNA sequence: TGCGCCAGCAGCCCGAACTCAGGGGGAAGAGAATACGGCTACACCTTC. Encoded protein: CASSPNSGGREYGYTF.

V usage is TRBV9 and J usage is TRBJ1-3, with 8 bases matching TRBD1. The CDR3 covers 16 residues. The germline V gene has CDR1 SGDLS and CDR2 YYNGEE. The V gene end was trimmed by 4 bases and the J gene end by 0 bases; junction bases not matched to a gene: 6. CDR3 coding DNA: TGTGCCAGCAGCCGTCTGCAGGGGGCCTCTGGAAACACCATATATTTT. As protein: CASSRLQGASGNTIYF.

Only a few counts were recorded for this clone. The V call is TRBV6-1, the J call TRBJ1-1; possibly TRBD1 for D (6 bases). The CDR3 extends over 13 amino acids. The V and J ends lost 8 bases and 1 base respectively, with 11 bases between them. The germline CDR1 and CDR2 sequences are MNHNS and SASEGT. This chain's CDR3 is CASGGQWNTEAFF. The CDR3 DNA reads as TGTGCCAGCGGCGGACAGTGGAACACTGAAGCTTTCTTT.

This clone was seen a few times. The chain uses TRBV5-1 and TRBJ2-7, with D tentatively TRBD2 (6 bases). V was trimmed by 0 bases and J by 7 bases, leaving 14 bases between them. The CDR3 has 14 residues. Germline loops: CDR1 SGHRS, CDR2 YFSETQ. This CDR3 is CASSLAGGTGEQYF. In DNA, the CDR3 is TGCGCCAGCAGCTTGGCCGGCGGGACTGGAGAGCAGTACTTC.

V is TRBV6-5 and J is TRBJ2-3; TRBD2 matches 11 bases. Germline V gene sequence: CDR1 MNHEY, CDR2 SVGAGI. The CDR3 consists of 14 residues. V shed 6 bases, J shed 4 bases, and the junction held 3 bases outside the gene matches. The DNA for the CDR3 is TGTGCCAGCAGCCAACTAGCGGGGGCAGATACGCAGTATTTT. Translating gives CASSQLAGADTQYF.

V and J are TRBV11-2 and TRBJ2-7; TRBD2 might be the D (6 bases). CDR1 is SGHAT, CDR2 FQNNGV, per germline. The CDR3 length is 15 residues. V lost 5 bases and J 2 bases, leaving 16 bases between the germline ends. As DNA, the CDR3 is TGTGCCAGCAGCCAAGGCGGAAAGCGGGCCTACGAGCAGTACTTC. This translates into CASSQGGKRAYEQYF.